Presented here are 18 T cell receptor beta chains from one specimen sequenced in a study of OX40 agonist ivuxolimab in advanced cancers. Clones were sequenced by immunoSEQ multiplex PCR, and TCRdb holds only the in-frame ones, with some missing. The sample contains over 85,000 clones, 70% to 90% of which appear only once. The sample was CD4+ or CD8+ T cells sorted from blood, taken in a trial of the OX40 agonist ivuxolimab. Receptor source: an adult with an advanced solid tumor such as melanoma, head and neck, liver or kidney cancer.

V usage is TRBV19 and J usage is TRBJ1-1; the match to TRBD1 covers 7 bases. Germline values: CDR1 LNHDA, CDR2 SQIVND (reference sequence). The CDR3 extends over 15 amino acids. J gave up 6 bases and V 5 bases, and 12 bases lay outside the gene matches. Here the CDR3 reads CASSRGQADRAEAFF. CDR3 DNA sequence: TGTGCCAGTAGTCGCGGACAGGCGGATAGAGCTGAAGCTTTCTTT.

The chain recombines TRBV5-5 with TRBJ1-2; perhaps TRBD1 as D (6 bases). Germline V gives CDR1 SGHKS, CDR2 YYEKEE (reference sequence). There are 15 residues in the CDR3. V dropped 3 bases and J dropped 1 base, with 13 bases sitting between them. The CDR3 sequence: CASSSAGVGNYGYTF. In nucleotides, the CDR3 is TGTGCCAGCAGCTCCGCAGGGGTGGGTAACTATGGCTACACCTTC.

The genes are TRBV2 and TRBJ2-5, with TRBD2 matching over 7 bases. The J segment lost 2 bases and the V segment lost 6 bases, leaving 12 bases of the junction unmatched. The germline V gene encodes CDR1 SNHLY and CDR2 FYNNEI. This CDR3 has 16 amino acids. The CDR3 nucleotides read TGTGCCAGCAGGGACGGACTAGTGGGGGGGCAAGAGACCCAGTACTTC. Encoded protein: CASRDGLVGGQETQYF.

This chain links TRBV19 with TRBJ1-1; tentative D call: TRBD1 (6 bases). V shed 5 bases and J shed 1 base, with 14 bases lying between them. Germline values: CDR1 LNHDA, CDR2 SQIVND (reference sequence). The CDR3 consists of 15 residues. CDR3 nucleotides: TGTGCCAGTAGTCTTATATCCAGGGGGAACACTGAAGCTTTCTTT. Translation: CASSLISRGNTEAFF.

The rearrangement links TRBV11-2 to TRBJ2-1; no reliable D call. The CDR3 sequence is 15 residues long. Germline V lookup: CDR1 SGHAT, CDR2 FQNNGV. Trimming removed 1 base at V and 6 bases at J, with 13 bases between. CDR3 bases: TGTGCCAGCAGCTTAGTACGAACAGAAACCAATGAGCAGTTCTTC. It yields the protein CASSLVRTETNEQFF.

The chain's CDR3 is CASRRGQGGYTF. DNA for the CDR3: TGTGCCAGCAGGCGGGGACAGGGTGGCTACACCTTC. The gene calls are TRBV6-4 and TRBJ1-2, with TRBD1 matching 9 bases. CDR1 is MRHNA, CDR2 SNTAGT, per germline. The ends lost 6 bases at V and 7 bases at J; junction bases unmatched: 3. CDR3 length: 12 residues.

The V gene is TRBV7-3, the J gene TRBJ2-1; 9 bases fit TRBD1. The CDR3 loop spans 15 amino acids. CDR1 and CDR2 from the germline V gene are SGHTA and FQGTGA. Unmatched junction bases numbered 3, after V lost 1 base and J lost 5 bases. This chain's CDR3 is CASSLIGTGNNEQFF. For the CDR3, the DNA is TGTGCCAGCAGCTTAATAGGGACAGGGAACAATGAGCAGTTCTTC.

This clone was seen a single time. CDR3 nucleotide sequence: TGTGCCAGCAGCAGGCGAGGTATCGGGACAGATACGCAGTATTTT. Encoded protein: CASSRRGIGTDTQYF. The V call is TRBV7-3, the J call TRBJ2-3; D remains ambiguous. Trimming cost V 5 bases and J 3 bases, with 15 bases left between them. CDR1 SGHTA and CDR2 FQGTGA come from the germline V gene. This CDR3 contains 15 residues.

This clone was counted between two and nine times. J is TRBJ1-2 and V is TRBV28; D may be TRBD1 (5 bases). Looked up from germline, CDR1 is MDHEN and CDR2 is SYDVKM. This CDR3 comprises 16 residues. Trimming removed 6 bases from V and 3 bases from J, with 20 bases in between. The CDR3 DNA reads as TGTGCCAGCAGGCGGCCCGGGGGGGGAGGCTACTATGGCTACACCTTC. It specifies CASRRPGGGGYYGYTF.

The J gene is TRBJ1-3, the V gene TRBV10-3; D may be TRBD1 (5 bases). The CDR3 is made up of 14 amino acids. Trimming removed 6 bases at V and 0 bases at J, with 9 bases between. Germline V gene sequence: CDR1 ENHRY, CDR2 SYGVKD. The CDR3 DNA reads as TGTGCCATCAGAGGGGATAGCTCTGGAAACACCATATATTTT. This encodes CAIRGDSSGNTIYF.

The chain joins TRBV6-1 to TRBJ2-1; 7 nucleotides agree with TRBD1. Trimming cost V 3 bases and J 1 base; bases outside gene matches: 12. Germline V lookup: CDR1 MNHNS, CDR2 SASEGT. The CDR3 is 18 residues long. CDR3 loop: CASSDRDSPESSYNEQFF. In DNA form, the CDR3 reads TGTGCCAGCAGTGACCGGGACAGCCCTGAGTCTTCCTACAATGAGCAGTTCTTC.

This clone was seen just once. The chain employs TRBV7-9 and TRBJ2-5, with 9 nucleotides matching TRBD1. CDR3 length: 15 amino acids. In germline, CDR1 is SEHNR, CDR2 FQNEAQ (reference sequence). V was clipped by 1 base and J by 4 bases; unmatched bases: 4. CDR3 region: CASSLGWDRVETQYF. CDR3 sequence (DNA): TGTGCCAGCAGCTTAGGCTGGGACAGGGTAGAGACCCAGTACTTC.

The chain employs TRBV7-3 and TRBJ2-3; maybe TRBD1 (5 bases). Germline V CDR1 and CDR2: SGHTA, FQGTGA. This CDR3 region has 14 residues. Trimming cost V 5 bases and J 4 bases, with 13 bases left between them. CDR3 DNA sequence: TGTGCCAGCAGCCCCAACCCAGGGCCAGATACGCAGTATTTT. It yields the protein CASSPNPGPDTQYF.

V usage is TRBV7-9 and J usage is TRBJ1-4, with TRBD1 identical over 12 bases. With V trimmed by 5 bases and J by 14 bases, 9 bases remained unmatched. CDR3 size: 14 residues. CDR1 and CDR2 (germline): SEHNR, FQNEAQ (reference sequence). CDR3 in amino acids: CASSLGQGAPGLFF. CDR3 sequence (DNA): TGTGCCAGCAGCCTGGGACAGGGGGCGCCAGGGCTGTTTTTT.

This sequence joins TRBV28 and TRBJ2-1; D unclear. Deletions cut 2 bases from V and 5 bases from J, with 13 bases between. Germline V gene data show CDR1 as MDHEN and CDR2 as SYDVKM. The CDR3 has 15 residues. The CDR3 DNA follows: TGTGCCAGCAGTTTACATGGCCCGGTCGACAATGAGCAGTTCTTC. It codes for CASSLHGPVDNEQFF.

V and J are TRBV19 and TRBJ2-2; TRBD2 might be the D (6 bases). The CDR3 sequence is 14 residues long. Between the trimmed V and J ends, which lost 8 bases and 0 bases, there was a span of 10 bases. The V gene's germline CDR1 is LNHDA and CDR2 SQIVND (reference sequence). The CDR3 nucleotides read TGTGCCAGTGGGGGGATTCCGAACACCGGGGAGCTGTTTTTT. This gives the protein CASGGIPNTGELFF.

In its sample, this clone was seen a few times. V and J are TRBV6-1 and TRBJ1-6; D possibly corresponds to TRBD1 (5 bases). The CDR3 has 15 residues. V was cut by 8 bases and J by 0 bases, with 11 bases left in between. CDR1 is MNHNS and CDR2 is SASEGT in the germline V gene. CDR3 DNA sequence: TGTGCCAGCGGGTGGGGGGGCTCCTATAATTCACCCCTCCACTTT. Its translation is CASGWGGSYNSPLHF.

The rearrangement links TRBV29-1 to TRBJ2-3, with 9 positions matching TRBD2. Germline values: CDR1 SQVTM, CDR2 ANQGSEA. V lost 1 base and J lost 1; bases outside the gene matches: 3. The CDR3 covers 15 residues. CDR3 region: CSVEGGGGGTDTQYF. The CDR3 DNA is TGCAGCGTTGAAGGCGGCGGGGGGGGCACAGATACGCAGTATTTT.